Listed below are T cell receptor beta chains from one sample, sequenced in a study of cytomegalovirus exposure and HLA in healthy donors. TCRdb's table, derived via immunoSEQ multiplex PCR, lists solely in-frame clones and lacks some. Seen here are about 120,000 clones, roughly 90% observed once, and the top ten hold roughly 6%. The sample comprised PBMCs. These receptors all stem from a woman aged 18-29 years in good health and CMV-seropositive. The CDR3 runs from the conserved cysteine through the conserved F or W. The order of the fields is V gene, J gene, D gene, clone size, CDR3 protein, CDR3 DNA. The D gene is left open where the match is weak. Clone size is given for some rows only: seen once, a few or many times, or a class if the clone is expanded.

V: TRBV15
J: TRBJ2-5
D: .
size: .
CDR3: CATQGYEKTQYF
DNA: TGTGCCACTCAGGGGTATGAAAAGACCCAGTACTTC

V: TRBV5-6
J: TRBJ2-5
D: TRBD2
size: .
CDR3: CASSPGSGGVETQYF
DNA: TGTGCCAGCAGCCCCGGAAGCGGGGGAGTAGAGACCCAGTACTTC

V: TRBV18
J: TRBJ1-2
D: TRBD1
size: few
CDR3: CASSPPWNRGLDGYTF
DNA: TGTGCCAGCTCACCACCTTGGAACAGGGGGCTTGATGGCTACACCTTC

V: TRBV4-1
J: TRBJ1-1
D: .
size: .
CDR3: CASSQGRMNTEAFF
DNA: TGCGCCAGCAGCCAGGGCAGAATGAACACTGAAGCTTTCTTT

V: TRBV6-5
J: TRBJ1-3
D: TRBD1
size: .
CDR3: CATRTGALGNTIYF
DNA: TGTGCCACCCGAACAGGGGCTCTTGGAAACACCATATATTTT

V: TRBV21-1
J: TRBJ1-1
D: .
size: .
CDR3: CASSPRRRGNTEAFF
DNA: TGTGCCAGCAGCCCCCGTCGGCGGGGGAACACTGAAGCTTTCTTT

V: TRBV19
J: TRBJ1-2
D: TRBD1
size: .
CDR3: CASSPTMADRAGYTF
DNA: TGTGCCAGTAGTCCCACTATGGCAGACAGGGCCGGCTACACCTTC

V: TRBV9
J: TRBJ1-3
D: TRBD1
size: .
CDR3: CASSVEDRAGGNTIYF
DNA: TGTGCCAGCAGCGTAGAGGACAGGGCGGGTGGAAACACCATATATTTT

V: TRBV27
J: TRBJ2-2
D: TRBD1
size: .
CDR3: CASSPSRGQGEGELFF
DNA: TGTGCCAGCAGTCCCTCGCGGGGACAGGGGGAGGGGGAGCTGTTTTTT

V: TRBV2
J: TRBJ1-4
D: TRBD1
size: .
CDR3: CASNRQGPNEKLFF
DNA: TGTGCCAGCAATCGACAGGGGCCTAATGAAAAACTGTTTTTT